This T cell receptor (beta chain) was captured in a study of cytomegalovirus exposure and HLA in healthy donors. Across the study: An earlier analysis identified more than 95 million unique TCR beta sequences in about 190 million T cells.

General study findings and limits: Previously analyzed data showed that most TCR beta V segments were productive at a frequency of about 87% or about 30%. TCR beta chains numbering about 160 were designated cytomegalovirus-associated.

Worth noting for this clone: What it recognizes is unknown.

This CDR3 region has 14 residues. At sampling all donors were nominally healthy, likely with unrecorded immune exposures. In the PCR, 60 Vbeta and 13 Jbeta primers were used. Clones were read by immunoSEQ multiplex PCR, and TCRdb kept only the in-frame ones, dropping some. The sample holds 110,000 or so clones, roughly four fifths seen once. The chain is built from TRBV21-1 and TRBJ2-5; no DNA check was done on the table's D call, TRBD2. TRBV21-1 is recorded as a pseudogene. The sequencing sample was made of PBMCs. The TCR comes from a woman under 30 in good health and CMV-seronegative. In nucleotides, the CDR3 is TGTGCCAGCAGCAAAGAACCTAGCCTCGAGACCCAGTACTTC. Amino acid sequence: CASSKEPSLETQYF.